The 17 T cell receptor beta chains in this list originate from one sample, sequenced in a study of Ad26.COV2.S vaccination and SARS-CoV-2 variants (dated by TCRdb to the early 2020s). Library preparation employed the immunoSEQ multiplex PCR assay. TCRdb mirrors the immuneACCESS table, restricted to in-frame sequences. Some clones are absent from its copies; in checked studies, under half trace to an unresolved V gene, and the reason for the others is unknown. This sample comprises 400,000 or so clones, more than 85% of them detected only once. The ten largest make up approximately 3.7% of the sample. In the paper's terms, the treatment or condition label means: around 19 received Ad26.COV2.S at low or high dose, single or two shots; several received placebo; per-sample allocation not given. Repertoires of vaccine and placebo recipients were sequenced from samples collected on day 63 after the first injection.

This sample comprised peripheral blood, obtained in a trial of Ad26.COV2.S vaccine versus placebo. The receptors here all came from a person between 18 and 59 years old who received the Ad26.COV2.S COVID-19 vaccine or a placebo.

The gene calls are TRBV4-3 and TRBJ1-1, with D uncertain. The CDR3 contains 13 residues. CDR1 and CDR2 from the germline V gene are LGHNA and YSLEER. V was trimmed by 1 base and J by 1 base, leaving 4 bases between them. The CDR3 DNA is TGCGCCAGCAGCCAAGTTGGGAACACTGAAGCTTTCTTT. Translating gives CASSQVGNTEAFF.

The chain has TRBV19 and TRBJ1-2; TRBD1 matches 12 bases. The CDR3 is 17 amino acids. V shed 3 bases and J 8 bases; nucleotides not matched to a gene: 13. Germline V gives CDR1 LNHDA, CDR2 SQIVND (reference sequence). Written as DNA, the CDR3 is TGTGCCAGTAGTATTCTCCCGGGACAGGGGGCGCCTGGCGGCTACACCTTC. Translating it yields CASSILPGQGAPGGYTF.

The CDR3 region is CASSLAAKQETQYF. The CDR3 region has the DNA TGTGCCAGCAGCTTGGCCGCCAAGCAAGAGACCCAGTACTTC. The chain links TRBV5-4 to TRBJ2-5; no firm D call. This CDR3 region has 14 residues. Germline V CDR1 and CDR2: SGHNT, YYREEE (reference sequence). V was trimmed by 0 bases and J by 2 bases, leaving 8 bases between them.

The DNA of the CDR3 is TGTGCCAGCAGTGAGGGGGACAACTCTAACTATGGCTACACCTTC. This codes for CASSEGDNSNYGYTF. V is TRBV25-1 and J is TRBJ1-2; TRBD1 is a possible D gene (6 bases). The CDR3 is 15 residues long. The V end was cut by 3 bases, the J end by 0 bases, with 11 bases between. The germline V gene has CDR1 MGHDK and CDR2 SYGVNS.

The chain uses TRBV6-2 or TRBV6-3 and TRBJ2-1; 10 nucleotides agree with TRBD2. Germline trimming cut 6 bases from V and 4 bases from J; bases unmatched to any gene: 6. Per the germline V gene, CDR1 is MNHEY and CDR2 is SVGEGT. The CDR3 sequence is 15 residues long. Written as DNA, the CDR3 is TGTGCCAGCAGCTCCGGGACTAGCGAGTACAATGAGCAGTTCTTC. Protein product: CASSSGTSEYNEQFF.

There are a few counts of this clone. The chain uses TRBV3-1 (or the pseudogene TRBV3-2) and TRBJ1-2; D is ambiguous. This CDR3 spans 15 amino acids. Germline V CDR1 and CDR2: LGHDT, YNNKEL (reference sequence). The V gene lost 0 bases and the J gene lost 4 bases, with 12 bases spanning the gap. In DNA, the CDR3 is TGTGCCAGCAGCCAAGAGGCAGCCATGTTCTATGGCTACACCTTC. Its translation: CASSQEAAMFYGYTF.

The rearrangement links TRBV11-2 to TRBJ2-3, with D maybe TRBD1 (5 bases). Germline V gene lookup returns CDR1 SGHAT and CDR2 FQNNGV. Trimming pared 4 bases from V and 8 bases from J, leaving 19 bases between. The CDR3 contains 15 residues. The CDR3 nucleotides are TGTGCCAGCAGCTACCCCCTCACCCTAGGGGCTACGCAGTATTTT. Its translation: CASSYPLTLGATQYF. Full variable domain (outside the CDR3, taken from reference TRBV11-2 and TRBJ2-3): EAGVAQSPRYKIIEKRQSVAFWCNPISGHATLYWYQQILGQGPKLLIQFQNNGVVDDSQLPKDRFSAERLKGVDSTLKIQPAKLEDSAVYLCASSYPLTLGATQYFGPGTRLTVL.

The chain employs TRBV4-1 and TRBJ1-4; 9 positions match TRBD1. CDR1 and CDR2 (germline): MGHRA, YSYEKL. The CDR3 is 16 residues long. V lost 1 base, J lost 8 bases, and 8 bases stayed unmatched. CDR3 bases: TGCGCCAGCAGCCAAGTGTCGGGGGACAGGGTCGAAAAACTGTTTTTT. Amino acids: CASSQVSGDRVEKLFF.

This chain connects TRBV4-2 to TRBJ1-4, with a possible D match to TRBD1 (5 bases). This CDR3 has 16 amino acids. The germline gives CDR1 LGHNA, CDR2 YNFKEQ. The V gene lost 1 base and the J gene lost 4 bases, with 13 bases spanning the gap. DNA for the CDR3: TGTGCCAGCAGCCAAGTCACCGGGACGGGTAATGAAAAACTGTTTTTT. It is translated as CASSQVTGTGNEKLFF.

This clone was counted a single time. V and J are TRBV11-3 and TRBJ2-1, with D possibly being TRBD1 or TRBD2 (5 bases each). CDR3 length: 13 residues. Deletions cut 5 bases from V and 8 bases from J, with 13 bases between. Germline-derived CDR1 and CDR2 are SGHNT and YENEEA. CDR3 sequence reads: CASSLRDPHEQFF. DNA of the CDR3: TGTGCCAGCAGCCTCCGGGACCCCCATGAGCAGTTCTTC. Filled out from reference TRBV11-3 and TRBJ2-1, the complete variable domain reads EAGVVQSPRYKIIEKKQPVAFWCNPISGHNTLYWYLQNLGQGPELLIRYENEEAVDDSQLPKDRFSAERLKGVDSTLKIQPAELGDSAVYLCASSLRDPHEQFFGPGTRLTVL.

CDR3 DNA sequence: TGTGCCAGCAGTGAATTAGGACGGAGTAGTTCACCCCTCCACTTT. It specifies CASSELGRSSSPLHF. The chain combines TRBV6-1 with TRBJ1-6, with unresolved D. Germline CDR1 reads MNHNS; CDR2 reads SASEGT. V lost 2 bases and J lost 9, with 14 bases in between. This CDR3 contains 15 residues.

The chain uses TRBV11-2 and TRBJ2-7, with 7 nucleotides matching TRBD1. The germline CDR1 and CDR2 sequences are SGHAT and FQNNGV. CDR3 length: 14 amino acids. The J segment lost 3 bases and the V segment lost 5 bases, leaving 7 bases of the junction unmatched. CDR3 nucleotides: TGTGCCAGCAGCCTCAATCCAGGGGGCTACGAGCAGTACTTC. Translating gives CASSLNPGGYEQYF.

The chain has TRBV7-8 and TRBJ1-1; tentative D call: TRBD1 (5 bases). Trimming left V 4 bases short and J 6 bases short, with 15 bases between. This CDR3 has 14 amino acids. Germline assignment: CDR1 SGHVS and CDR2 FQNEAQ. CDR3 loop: CASSSPQGLAEAFF. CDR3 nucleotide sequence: TGTGCCAGCAGCTCACCCCAGGGTCTGGCTGAAGCTTTCTTT.

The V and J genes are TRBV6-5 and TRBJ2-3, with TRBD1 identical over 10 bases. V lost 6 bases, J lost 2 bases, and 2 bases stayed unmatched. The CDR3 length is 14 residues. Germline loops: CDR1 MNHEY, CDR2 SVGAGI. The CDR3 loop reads CASRGQGITDTQYF. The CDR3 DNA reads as TGTGCCAGCAGGGGACAGGGGATCACAGATACGCAGTATTTT.

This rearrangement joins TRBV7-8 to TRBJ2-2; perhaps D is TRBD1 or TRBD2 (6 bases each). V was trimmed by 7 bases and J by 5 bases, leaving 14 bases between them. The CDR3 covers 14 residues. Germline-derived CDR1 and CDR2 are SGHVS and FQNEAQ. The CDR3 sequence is CASTTGASTGELFF. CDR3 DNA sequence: TGTGCCAGCACCACGGGGGCTAGTACCGGGGAGCTGTTTTTT.

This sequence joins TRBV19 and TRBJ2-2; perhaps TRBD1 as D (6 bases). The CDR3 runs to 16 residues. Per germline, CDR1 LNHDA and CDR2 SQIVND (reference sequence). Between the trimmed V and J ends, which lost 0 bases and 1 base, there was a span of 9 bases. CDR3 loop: CASSIEPGQNTGELFF. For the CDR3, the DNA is TGTGCCAGTAGTATAGAGCCGGGACAGAACACCGGGGAGCTGTTTTTT.

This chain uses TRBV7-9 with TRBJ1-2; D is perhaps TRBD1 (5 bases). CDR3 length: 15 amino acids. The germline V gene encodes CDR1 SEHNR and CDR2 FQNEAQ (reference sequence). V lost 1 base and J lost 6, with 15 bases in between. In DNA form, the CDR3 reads TGTGCCAGCAGCTTAGGGTCTGGGCAGGGACATGGCTACACCTTC. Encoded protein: CASSLGSGQGHGYTF. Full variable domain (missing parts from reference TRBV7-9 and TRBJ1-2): DTGVSQNPRHKITKRGQNVTFRCDPISEHNRLYWYRQTLGQGPEFLTYFQNEAQLEKSRLLSDRFSAERPKGSFSTLEIQRTEQGDSAMYLCASSLGSGQGHGYTFGSGTRLTVV.